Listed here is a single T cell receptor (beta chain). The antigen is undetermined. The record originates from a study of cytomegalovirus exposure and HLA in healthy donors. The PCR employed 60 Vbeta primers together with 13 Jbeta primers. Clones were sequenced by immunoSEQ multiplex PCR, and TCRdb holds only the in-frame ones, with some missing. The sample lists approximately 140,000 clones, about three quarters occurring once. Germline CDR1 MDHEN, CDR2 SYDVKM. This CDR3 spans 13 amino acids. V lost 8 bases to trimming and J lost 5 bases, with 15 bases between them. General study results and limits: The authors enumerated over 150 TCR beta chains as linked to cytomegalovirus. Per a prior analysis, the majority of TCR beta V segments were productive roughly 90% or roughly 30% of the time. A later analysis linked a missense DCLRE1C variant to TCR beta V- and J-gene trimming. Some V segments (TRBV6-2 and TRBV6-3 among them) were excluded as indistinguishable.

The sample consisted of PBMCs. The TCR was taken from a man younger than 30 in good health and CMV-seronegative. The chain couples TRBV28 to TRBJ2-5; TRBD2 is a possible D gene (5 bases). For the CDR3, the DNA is TGTGCCAGCCGCTTGGCGGGTGAGGAGACCCAGTACTTC. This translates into CASRLAGEETQYF.